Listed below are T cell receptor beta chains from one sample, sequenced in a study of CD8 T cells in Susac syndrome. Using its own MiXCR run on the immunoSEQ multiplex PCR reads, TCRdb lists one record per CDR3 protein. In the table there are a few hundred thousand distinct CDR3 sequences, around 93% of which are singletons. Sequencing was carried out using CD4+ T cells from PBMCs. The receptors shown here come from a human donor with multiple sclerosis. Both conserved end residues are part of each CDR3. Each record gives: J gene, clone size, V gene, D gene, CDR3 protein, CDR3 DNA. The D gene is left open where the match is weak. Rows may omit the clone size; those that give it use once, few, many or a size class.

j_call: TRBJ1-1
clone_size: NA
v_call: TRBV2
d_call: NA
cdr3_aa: CASILGTEAFF
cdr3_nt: TGTGCCAGCATCCTGGGGACTGAAGCTTTCTTT

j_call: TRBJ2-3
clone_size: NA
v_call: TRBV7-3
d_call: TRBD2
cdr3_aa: CASSLRSKWTSGTDTQYF
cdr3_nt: TGTGCCAGCAGCCTCAGGTCTAAGTGGACTAGCGGGACAGATACGCAGTATTTT

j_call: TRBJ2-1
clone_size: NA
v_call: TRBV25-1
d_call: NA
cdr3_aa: CASSELGQYNEQFF
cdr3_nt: TGTGCCAGCAGTGAATTGGGACAATACAATGAGCAGTTCTTC

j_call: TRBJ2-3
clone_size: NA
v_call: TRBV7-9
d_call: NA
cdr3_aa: CASSPRRHSTPDTQYF
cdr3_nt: TGTGCCAGCAGCCCACGACGGCACAGCACCCCAGATACGCAGTATTTT

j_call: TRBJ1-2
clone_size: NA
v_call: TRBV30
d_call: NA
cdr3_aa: CAWSPQGRYGYTF
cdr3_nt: TGTGCCTGGAGTCCCCAGGGGAGGTATGGCTACACCTTC

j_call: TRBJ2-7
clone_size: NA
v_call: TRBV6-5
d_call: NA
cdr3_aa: CASRSTAVSYEQYF
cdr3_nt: TGTGCCAGCAGATCGACAGCCGTCTCCTACGAGCAGTACTTC

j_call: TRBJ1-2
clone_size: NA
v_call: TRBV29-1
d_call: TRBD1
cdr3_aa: CSAGQAANYGYTF
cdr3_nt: TGCAGCGCCGGACAGGCGGCTAACTATGGCTACACCTTC

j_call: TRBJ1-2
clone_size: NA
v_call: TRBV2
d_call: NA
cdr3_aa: CASSEAGQLITYGYTF
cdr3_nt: TGTGCCAGCAGTGAAGCGGGGCAGTTGATTACCTATGGCTACACCTTC

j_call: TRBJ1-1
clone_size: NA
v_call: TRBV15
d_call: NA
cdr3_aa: CATSRERMNTEAFF
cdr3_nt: TGTGCCACCAGCCGGGAGAGGATGAACACTGAAGCTTTCTTT

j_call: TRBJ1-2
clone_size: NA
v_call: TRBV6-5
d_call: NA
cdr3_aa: CASSYRDGNYGYTF
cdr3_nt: TGTGCCAGCAGTTACAGGGATGGGAACTATGGCTACACCTTC

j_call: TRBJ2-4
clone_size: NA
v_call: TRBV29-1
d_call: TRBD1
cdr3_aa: CSVGQTKNIQYF
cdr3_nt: TGCAGCGTGGGACAGACAAAAAACATTCAGTACTTC

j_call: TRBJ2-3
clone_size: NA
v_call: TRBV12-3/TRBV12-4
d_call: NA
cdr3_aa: CASSLFVLGGDKTTDTQYF
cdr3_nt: TGTGCCAGCAGTTTATTCGTTTTGGGGGGGGACAAGACCACAGATACGCAGTATTTT

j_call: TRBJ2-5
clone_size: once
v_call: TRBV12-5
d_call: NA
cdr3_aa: CASGSSSWERETQYF
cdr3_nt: TGTGCTAGTGGTTCCTCCTCATGGGAAAGGGAGACCCAGTACTTC

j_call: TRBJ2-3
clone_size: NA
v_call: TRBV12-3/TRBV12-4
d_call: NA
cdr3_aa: CASSTELDTQYF
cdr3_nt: TGTGCCAGCAGTACCGAGTTAGATACGCAGTATTTT

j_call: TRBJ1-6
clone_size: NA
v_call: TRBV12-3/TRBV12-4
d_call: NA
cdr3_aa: CASSKGQLGSYNSPLHF
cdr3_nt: TGTGCCAGCAGTAAGGGACAACTAGGCTCCTATAATTCACCCCTCCACTTT

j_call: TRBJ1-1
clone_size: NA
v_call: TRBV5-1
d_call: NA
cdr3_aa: CASRAPGYTEAFF
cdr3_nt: TGCGCCAGCCGAGCCCCGGGGTACACTGAAGCTTTCTTT

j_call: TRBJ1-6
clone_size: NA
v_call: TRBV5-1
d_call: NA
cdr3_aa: CASSPQRLTDSPLHF
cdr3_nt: TGCGCCAGCAGCCCCCAGCGCTTAACGGATTCACCCCTCCACTTT

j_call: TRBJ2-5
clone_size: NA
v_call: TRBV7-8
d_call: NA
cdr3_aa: CASSKATSWAETQYF
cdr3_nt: TGTGCCAGCAGCAAGGCCACTAGTTGGGCAGAGACCCAGTACTTC

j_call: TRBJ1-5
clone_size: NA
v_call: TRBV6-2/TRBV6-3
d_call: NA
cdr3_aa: CASTDGSHSNQPQHF
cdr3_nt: TGTGCCAGCACCGACGGTTCTCATAGCAATCAGCCCCAGCATTTT

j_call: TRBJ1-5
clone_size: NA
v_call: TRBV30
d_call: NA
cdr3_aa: CAWSVHGNQPQHF
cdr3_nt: TGTGCCTGGAGTGTCCACGGGAATCAGCCCCAGCATTTT

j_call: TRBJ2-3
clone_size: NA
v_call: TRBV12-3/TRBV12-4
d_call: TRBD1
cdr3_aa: CASTNDRGSTDTQYF
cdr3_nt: TGTGCCAGCACCAACGACAGGGGTAGCACAGATACGCAGTATTTT

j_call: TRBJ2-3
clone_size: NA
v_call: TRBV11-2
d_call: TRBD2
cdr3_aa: CASTLSIGGAPDTQYF
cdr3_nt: TGTGCCAGCACCCTAAGTATCGGGGGGGCCCCAGATACGCAGTATTTT

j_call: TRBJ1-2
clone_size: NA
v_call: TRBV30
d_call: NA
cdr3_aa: CAWKLNYGYTF
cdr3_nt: TGTGCCTGGAAGTTAAACTATGGCTACACCTTC

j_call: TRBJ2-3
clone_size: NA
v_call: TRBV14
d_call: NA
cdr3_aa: CASSHGDTQYF
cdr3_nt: TGTGCCAGCAGCCACGGAGATACGCAGTATTTT

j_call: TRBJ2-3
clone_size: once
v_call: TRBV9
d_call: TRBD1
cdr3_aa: CASSVGQGSWAQYF
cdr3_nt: TGTGCCAGCAGCGTGGGACAGGGTTCTTGGGCGCAGTATTTT

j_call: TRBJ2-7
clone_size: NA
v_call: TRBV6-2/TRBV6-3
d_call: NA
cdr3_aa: CASSYGDTGQYF
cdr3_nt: TGTGCCAGCAGTTACGGCGACACGGGGCAGTACTTC

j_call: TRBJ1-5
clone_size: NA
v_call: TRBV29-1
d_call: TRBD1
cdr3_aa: CSVKEGAKPQHF
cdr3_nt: TGCAGCGTAAAAGAGGGGGCTAAGCCCCAGCATTTT

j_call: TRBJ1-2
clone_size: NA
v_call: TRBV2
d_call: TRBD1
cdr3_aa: CAKTGNYGYTF
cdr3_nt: TGTGCCAAGACAGGGAACTATGGCTACACCTTC

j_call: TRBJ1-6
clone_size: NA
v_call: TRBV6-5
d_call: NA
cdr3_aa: CASSLFYNSPLHF
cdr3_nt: TGTGCCAGCAGTTTGTTCTATAATTCACCCCTCCACTTT

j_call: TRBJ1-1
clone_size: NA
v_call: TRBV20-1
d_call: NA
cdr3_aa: CSALVFLSGTEAFF
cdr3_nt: TGCAGTGCCCTCGTCTTCTTGTCGGGCACTGAAGCTTTCTTT

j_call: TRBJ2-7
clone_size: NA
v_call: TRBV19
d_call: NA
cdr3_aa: CASSIIRGEQYF
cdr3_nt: TGTGCCAGTAGTATCATTCGAGGCGAGCAGTACTTC

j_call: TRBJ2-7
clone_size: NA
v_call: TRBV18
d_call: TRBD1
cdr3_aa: CASSPGQGPTYEQYF
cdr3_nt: TGTGCCAGCTCACCCGGACAGGGGCCCACTTACGAGCAGTACTTC

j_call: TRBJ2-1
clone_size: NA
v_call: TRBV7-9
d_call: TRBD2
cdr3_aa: CASSFGSGGIVTHNEQFF
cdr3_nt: TGTGCCAGCAGCTTTGGTAGCGGGGGTATCGTGACCCACAATGAGCAGTTCTTC

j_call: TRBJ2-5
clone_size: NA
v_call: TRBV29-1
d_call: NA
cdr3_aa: CSVEASSEAQYF
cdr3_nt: TGCAGCGTTGAAGCCTCGTCAGAGGCCCAGTACTTC

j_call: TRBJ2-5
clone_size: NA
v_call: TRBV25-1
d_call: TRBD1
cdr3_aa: CASSTQGGTQYF
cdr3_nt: TGTGCCAGCAGTACACAGGGGGGGACCCAGTACTTC

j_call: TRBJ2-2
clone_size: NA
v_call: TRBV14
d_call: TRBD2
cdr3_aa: CASSIAGVTGELFF
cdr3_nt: TGTGCCAGCAGCATAGCGGGGGTGACCGGGGAGCTGTTTTTT

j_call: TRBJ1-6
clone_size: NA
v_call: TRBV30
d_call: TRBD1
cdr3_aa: CAWSATGETYNSPLHF
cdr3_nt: TGTGCCTGGAGCGCCACAGGGGAGACCTATAATTCACCCCTCCACTTT

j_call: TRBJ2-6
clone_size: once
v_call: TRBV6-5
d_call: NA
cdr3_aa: CASSYVQAPFSGANVLTF
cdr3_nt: TGTGCCAGCAGTTATGTCCAGGCTCCTTTCTCTGGGGCCAACGTCCTGACTTTC

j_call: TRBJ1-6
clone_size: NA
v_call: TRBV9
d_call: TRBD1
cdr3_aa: CASGGGQGLSPLHF
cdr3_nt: TGTGCCAGCGGAGGGGGACAGGGGTTATCACCCCTCCACTTT

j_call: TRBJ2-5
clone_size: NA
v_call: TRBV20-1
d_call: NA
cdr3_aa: CSARPGHKSETQYF
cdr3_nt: TGCAGTGCTAGACCGGGACATAAATCAGAGACCCAGTACTTC

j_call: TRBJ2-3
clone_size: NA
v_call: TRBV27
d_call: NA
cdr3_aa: CASSFVVKDTQYF
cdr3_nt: TGTGCCAGCAGTTTCGTCGTTAAAGATACGCAGTATTTT

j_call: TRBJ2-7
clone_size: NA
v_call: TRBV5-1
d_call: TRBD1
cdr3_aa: CASGADRGLYEQYF
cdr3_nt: TGCGCCAGCGGGGCGGACAGGGGGCTATACGAGCAGTACTTC

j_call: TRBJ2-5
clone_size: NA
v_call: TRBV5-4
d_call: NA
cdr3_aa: CASSLLSGRETQYF
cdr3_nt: TGTGCCAGCAGCTTGTTATCCGGAAGGGAGACCCAGTACTTC

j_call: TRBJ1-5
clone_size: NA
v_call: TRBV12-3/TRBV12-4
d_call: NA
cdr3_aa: CASSLEGTQPQHF
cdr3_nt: TGTGCCAGCAGTTTAGAGGGTACCCAGCCCCAGCATTTT